The 15 T cell receptor beta chains below were found in one sample sequenced in a study of blood T cell repertoires in COVID-19. Clones were read by immunoSEQ multiplex PCR, and TCRdb kept only the in-frame ones, dropping some. The sample yields some 180,000 clones, under 80% seen once. Input material: peripheral blood. Receptors originate from a man aged 50 to 59 who had recovered from COVID-19.

This clone appeared a few times. The V gene is TRBV4-2, the J gene TRBJ1-2; D call uncertain. Germline V gives CDR1 LGHNA, CDR2 YNFKEQ. V was cut by 0 bases and J by 8 bases, with 16 bases left in between. CDR3 size: 15 residues. DNA for the CDR3: TGTGCCAGCAGCCAAGAGGCGGGAAGAACTAGGGGCTACACCTTC. Residues: CASSQEAGRTRGYTF.

The J gene is TRBJ2-2, the V gene TRBV11-2; 8 nucleotides match TRBD1. The CDR3 consists of 14 residues. The V segment lost 7 bases and the J segment 6 bases; nucleotides outside the gene matches: 7. Germline V lookup: CDR1 SGHAT, CDR2 FQNNGV. CDR3 amino acids: CASTFGQGAGELFF. DNA for the CDR3: TGTGCCAGCACCTTCGGACAGGGCGCCGGGGAGCTGTTTTTT. Based on the CDR3 plus reference TRBV11-2 and TRBJ2-2, the full variable domain is EAGVAQSPRYKIIEKRQSVAFWCNPISGHATLYWYQQILGQGPKLLIQFQNNGVVDDSQLPKDRFSAERLKGVDSTLKIQPAKLEDSAVYLCASTFGQGAGELFFGEGSRLTVL.

A few counts support this clone. The chain uses TRBV5-1 and TRBJ1-4; the match to TRBD1 covers 7 bases. This CDR3 region has 15 residues. V lost 4 bases, J lost 3 bases, and 6 bases stayed unmatched. The germline V gene has CDR1 SGHRS and CDR2 YFSETQ. The DNA of the CDR3 is TGCGCCAGCAGCGACGAGGGGGCGGCTAATGAAAAACTGTTTTTT. Encoded protein: CASSDEGAANEKLFF.

This clone was recorded once. The chain recombines TRBV6-5 with TRBJ2-1; 7 nucleotides match TRBD1. The V gene's germline CDR1 is MNHEY and CDR2 SVGAGI. The trim removed 6 bases at V and 5 bases at J, leaving 10 bases unmatched. This CDR3 comprises 15 residues. DNA of the CDR3: TGTGCCAGCAGCCCAGACAGGGCCTATAACAATGAGCAGTTCTTC. This translates into CASSPDRAYNNEQFF.

In its sample, this clone was seen a few times. The rearrangement joins TRBV18 to TRBJ2-1; no reliable D call. The CDR3 runs 14 residues. From germline, CDR1 is KGHSH and CDR2 LQKENI. The V and J ends lost 3 bases and 5 bases respectively, with 11 bases between them. This CDR3 reads CASSPDTINNEQFF. The CDR3 nucleotides read TGTGCCAGCTCACCTGACACGATAAACAATGAGCAGTTCTTC.

V gene TRBV4-1 combines with J gene TRBJ1-2; D possibly corresponds to TRBD1 (5 bases). This CDR3 is built from 13 residues. V gave up 1 base and J gave up 5 bases, with 8 bases separating them. The germline V gene encodes CDR1 MGHRA and CDR2 YSYEKL. CDR3 DNA: TGCGCCAGCAGCCAAGGGCAGGGTTATGGCTACACCTTC. Encoded protein: CASSQGQGYGYTF.

This clone was observed a handful of times. This sequence joins TRBV24-1 and TRBJ1-1; D is undetermined. Trimming took off 6 bases at V and 0 bases at J, with 22 bases between the two ends. CDR3 length: 18 amino acids. Germline values: CDR1 KGHDR, CDR2 SFDVKD. CDR3 region: CATSPLTGSVRMNTEAFF. The CDR3 DNA is TGTGCCACCAGTCCGTTGACCGGGAGCGTGAGAATGAACACTGAAGCTTTCTTT.

This chain joins TRBV18 and TRBJ2-3; weak D call: TRBD1 (7 bases). This CDR3 has 15 amino acids. V was pared by 3 bases and J by 2 bases, with 12 bases between. Germline V gene data show CDR1 as KGHSH and CDR2 as LQKENI. CDR3 in amino acids: CASSPAGQYTDTQYF. The DNA for the CDR3 is TGTGCCAGCTCACCGGCGGGACAGTACACAGATACGCAGTATTTT.

V and J are TRBV10-2 and TRBJ1-2; D is perhaps TRBD1 (5 bases). CDR3 length: 13 amino acids. In germline, CDR1 is WSHSY, CDR2 SAAADI. The ends were cut back, 4 bases at V and 4 bases at J, with 10 bases in the middle. The CDR3 nucleotides read TGCGCCAGCAGTGGGACGGACACCTATGGCTACACCTTC. Residues: CASSGTDTYGYTF.

This rearrangement joins TRBV19 to TRBJ2-6; D might be TRBD1 (5 bases). V lost 6 bases and J lost 0, with 9 bases in between. CDR3 size: 15 residues. Germline CDR1 reads LNHDA; CDR2 reads SQIVND (reference sequence). Here the CDR3 reads CASRTASSGANVLTF. The CDR3 DNA sequence: TGTGCCAGTAGGACAGCCAGCTCTGGGGCCAACGTCCTGACTTTC.

This chain uses TRBV4-1 with TRBJ2-7; 14 nucleotides align to TRBD2. V was pared by 2 bases and J by 5 bases, with 14 bases of the junction left unmatched. The CDR3 has 19 amino acids. Germline values: CDR1 MGHRA, CDR2 YSYEKL. The CDR3 region has the DNA TGCGCCAGCAGCCAAAAGCCCCGACTAGCGGGAGGGCCTGATAACGAGCAGTACTTC. It specifies CASSQKPRLAGGPDNEQYF.

The chain joins TRBV20-1 to TRBJ2-1; D call uncertain. Germline CDR1 and CDR2: DFQATT and SNEGSKA (reference sequence). The CDR3 spans 11 residues. V lost 2 bases and J 15 bases, leaving 14 bases between the germline ends. DNA of the CDR3: TGCAGTGCTAGAACTGGCGAGGTTGTGTTCTTC. This encodes CSARTGEVVFF.

The chain couples TRBV27 to TRBJ2-7, with D tentatively TRBD2 (7 bases). The germline V gene has CDR1 MNHEY and CDR2 SMNVEV (reference sequence). This CDR3 has 16 amino acids. Trimming left V 0 bases short and J 0 bases short, with 12 bases between. The CDR3: CASSLSGGLSSYEQYF. The CDR3 coding sequence is TGTGCCAGCAGTTTATCGGGGGGGCTAAGCTCCTACGAGCAGTACTTC.

The V gene is TRBV6-5, the J gene TRBJ1-5; TRBD1 matches 9 bases. V lost 5 bases and J lost 7; bases outside the gene matches: 9. Germline V gives CDR1 MNHEY, CDR2 SVGAGI. CDR3 length equals 15 residues. The CDR3 here is CASSRTRDRVQPQHF. CDR3 DNA: TGTGCCAGCAGTAGAACCCGGGACAGGGTACAGCCCCAGCATTTT.

J is TRBJ1-5 and V is TRBV5-1; D call uncertain. Trimming removed 3 bases from V and 4 bases from J, with 14 bases in between. From germline, CDR1 is SGHRS and CDR2 YFSETQ. The CDR3 extends over 15 amino acids. CDR3 nucleotides: TGCGCCAGCAGCTGGAGTTCGGGGAAGAATCAGCCCCAGCATTTT. It is translated as CASSWSSGKNQPQHF.